These T cell receptor beta chains were read from a single sample in a study of T cells in narcolepsy. Repertoires were generated with immunoSEQ multiplex PCR, while TCRdb's copy carries only in-frame clones and drops some. In the table there are tens of thousands of clones, around 79% of which are singletons. The sequencing input was memory (CD45RA-) CD4+ T cells from blood. Source of these receptors: a human donor in good health. Both conserved end residues are part of each CDR3. A D gene is named only where the DNA matches it firmly. The listing skips clone size in some rows; elsewhere it reads once, few, many or a size class.

clone size | J gene | D gene | V gene | CDR3 protein | CDR3 DNA
- | TRBJ2-1 | TRBD2 | TRBV9 | CASSATGTSSYNEQFF | TGTGCCAGCAGCGCGACCGGGACTAGTTCCTACAATGAGCAGTTCTTC
- | TRBJ2-6 | TRBD2 | TRBV4-2 | CASSQGLAHSGANVLTF | TGTGCCAGCAGCCAGGGACTAGCCCACTCTGGGGCCAACGTCCTGACTTTC
- | TRBJ1-5 | TRBD1 | TRBV2 | CASSGQGDQPQHF | TGTGCCAGCTCGGGACAGGGAGATCAGCCCCAGCATTTT
- | TRBJ2-7 | - | TRBV7-2 | CASSFQDEQYF | TGTGCCAGCAGCTTTCAGGACGAGCAGTACTTC
- | TRBJ2-1 | TRBD2 | TRBV5-5 | CASSSLTSGSEQFF | TGTGCCAGCAGCTCTCTAACTAGCGGCAGTGAGCAGTTCTTC
- | TRBJ1-1 | - | TRBV7-2 | CASSFGGNTEAFF | TGTGCCAGCAGCTTCGGGGGGAACACTGAAGCTTTCTTT
- | TRBJ2-4 | TRBD2 | TRBV28 | CASSLSGRGASKNIQYF | TGTGCCAGCAGTTTGAGCGGGCGGGGGGCCTCAAAAAACATTCAGTACTTC
- | TRBJ2-7 | - | TRBV5-6 | CASSFYKGGGSYEQYF | TGTGCCAGCAGCTTTTACAAGGGTGGCGGCTCCTACGAGCAGTACTTC
- | TRBJ2-7 | - | TRBV7-8 | CASSLGGTSYEQYF | TGTGCCAGCAGCTTAGGTGGGACGAGCTACGAGCAGTACTTC
- | TRBJ2-3 | TRBD1 | TRBV28 | CAIAASGGRTDTQYF | TGTGCCATCGCAGCTTCAGGGGGCCGGACAGATACGCAGTATTTT
- | TRBJ1-3 | - | TRBV19 | CASSMSGTGNTIYF | TGTGCCAGTAGTATGTCGGGGACTGGAAACACCATATATTTT
- | TRBJ2-7 | - | TRBV5-1 | CASSLVVSPYEQYF | TGCGCCAGCAGCTTGGTGGTCTCCCCCTACGAGCAGTACTTC
- | TRBJ2-7 | - | TRBV19 | CASSIRPGRGEQYF | TGTGCCAGTAGTATACGACCAGGGAGAGGCGAGCAGTACTTC
- | TRBJ1-2 | - | TRBV28 | CATRREGINYGYTF | TGTGCCACCCGCCGGGAGGGGATTAACTATGGCTACACCTTC
- | TRBJ1-1 | - | TRBV30 | CAWRMGVKNTEAFF | TGTGCCTGGAGAATGGGGGTTAAGAACACTGAAGCTTTCTTT
- | TRBJ1-6 | - | TRBV7-6 | CASSSGHGSIPLHF | TGTGCCAGCAGTTCGGGACATGGCTCAATTCCCCTCCACTTT
- | TRBJ2-6 | TRBD2 | TRBV28 | CASMGTSGGFLSGANVLTF | TGTGCCAGCATGGGGACTAGCGGGGGCTTCCTCTCTGGGGCCAACGTCCTGACTTTC
- | TRBJ1-4 | TRBD1 | TRBV6-6 | CASKGQLATNEKLFF | TGTGCCAGCAAGGGACAGCTTGCAACTAATGAAAAACTGTTTTTT
- | TRBJ2-5 | - | TRBV2 | CASTRQVGETQYF | TGTGCCAGCACCCGACAGGTGGGGGAGACCCAGTACTTC
- | TRBJ2-5 | - | TRBV5-1 | CASSALGTPQETQYF | TGCGCCAGCAGCGCCCTGGGGACACCCCAAGAGACCCAGTACTTC
- | TRBJ1-4 | - | TRBV7-9 | CASSPTGPLKFF | TGTGCCAGCAGCCCTACGGGTCCCCTGAAGTTTTTT
- | TRBJ2-3 | - | TRBV12-5 | CASGLTLTDTQYF | TGTGCTAGTGGCCTCACTCTCACAGATACGCAGTATTTT
- | TRBJ1-2 | TRBD1 | TRBV9 | CASSLGTGADYGYTF | TGTGCCAGCAGCCTCGGGACAGGGGCGGACTATGGCTACACCTTC
- | TRBJ1-4 | - | TRBV7-8 | CASSPGGGRVRGEKLFF | TGTGCCAGCAGCCCCGGGGGGGGGCGCGTAAGAGGTGAAAAACTGTTTTTT
- | TRBJ1-1 | TRBD1 | TRBV28 | CASSRTGDTEAFF | TGTGCCAGCAGCCGGACAGGGGACACTGAAGCTTTCTTT
- | TRBJ1-2 | TRBD1 | TRBV6-4 | CASSDRFGTGEIGYGYTF | TGTGCCAGCAGTGACCGTTTTGGGACAGGGGAGATCGGCTATGGCTACACCTTC
- | TRBJ1-1 | TRBD1 | TRBV28 | CASRVLTGTEAFF | TGTGCCAGCAGAGTCCTGACAGGGACTGAAGCTTTCTTT
- | TRBJ2-3 | - | TRBV13 | CASSLGGADTQYF | TGTGCCAGCAGCTTAGGAGGGGCAGATACGCAGTATTTT
medium-sized | TRBJ1-6 | - | TRBV6-4 | CASSRDTGEPLHF | TGTGCCAGCAGCCGGGACACTGGAGAGCCCCTCCACTTT
few | TRBJ1-5 | - | TRBV6-5 | CASSDMQRGQPQHF | TGTGCCAGCAGTGACATGCAGAGGGGACAGCCCCAGCATTTT
few | TRBJ1-1 | - | TRBV19 | CASSVRDNMNTEAFF | TGTGCCAGTAGTGTCCGGGACAACATGAACACTGAAGCTTTCTTT
- | TRBJ2-2 | TRBD1 | TRBV5-1 | CASSFDRGTGELFF | TGCGCCAGCAGCTTCGACAGGGGGACCGGGGAGCTGTTTTTT
- | TRBJ1-1 | TRBD1 | TRBV19 | CASSMDRGTEAFF | TGTGCCAGTAGTATGGACAGGGGCACTGAAGCTTTCTTT